The source of this TCR beta chain is a study of blood T cell repertoires in COVID-19. During active infection, Seattle patients enrolled and were then monitored through disease. The method was immunoSEQ multiplex PCR; TCRdb's version includes in-frame clones alone and lacks a portion of them. The sample holds some 360,000 clones, roughly 87% seen once. The length of the CDR3 is 18 residues. Per the germline V gene, CDR1 is SQVTM and CDR2 is ANQGSEA. V lost 0 bases and J lost 1; bases outside the gene matches: 6. The chain uses TRBV29-1 and TRBJ2-3; TRBD2 agrees at 14 bases. The material sequenced was peripheral blood. This TCR was sampled from an older woman with COVID-19, enrolled during active disease. In nucleotides, the CDR3 is TGCAGCGTTGAAGATGTTGGACTAGCGGGGGGTCGCACAGATACGCAGTATTTT. As protein: CSVEDVGLAGGRTDTQYF.